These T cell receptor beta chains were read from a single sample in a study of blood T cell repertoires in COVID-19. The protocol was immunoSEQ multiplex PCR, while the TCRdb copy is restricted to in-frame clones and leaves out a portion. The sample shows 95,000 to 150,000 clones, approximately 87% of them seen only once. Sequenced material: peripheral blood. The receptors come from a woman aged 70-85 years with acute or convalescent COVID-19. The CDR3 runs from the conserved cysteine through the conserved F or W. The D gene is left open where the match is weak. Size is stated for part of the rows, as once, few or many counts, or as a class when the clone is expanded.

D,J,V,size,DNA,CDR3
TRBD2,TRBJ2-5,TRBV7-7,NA,TGTGCTAGCAGCACGGGACTAGCGTCGGAGACCCAGTACTTC,CASSTGLASETQYF
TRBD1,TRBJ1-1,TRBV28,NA,TGTGCCAGCAGCCAAACAGGGGGCTGGGCTGAAGCTTTCTTT,CASSQTGGWAEAFF
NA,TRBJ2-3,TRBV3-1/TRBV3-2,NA,TGTGCCAGCGCCTCGGGGAGAGATACGCAGTATTTT,CASASGRDTQYF
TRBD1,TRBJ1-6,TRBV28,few,TGTGCCATGGGACAGGGAGGTTCACCCCTCCACTTT,CAMGQGGSPLHF
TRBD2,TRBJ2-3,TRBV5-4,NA,TGTGCCAGCAGCTGGGGACTAGCGGGGGCCAGTGCTAGCACAGATACGCAGTATTTT,CASSWGLAGASASTDTQYF
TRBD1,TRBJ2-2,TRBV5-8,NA,TGTGCCAGCAGCTTGTTGGCAGGGGGTCCCGGGGAGCTGTTTTTT,CASSLLAGGPGELFF
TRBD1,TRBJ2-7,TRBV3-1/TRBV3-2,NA,TGTGCCAGCAGCCAAGATTTGGGACAGGGGGCCGAGCAGTACTTC,CASSQDLGQGAEQYF
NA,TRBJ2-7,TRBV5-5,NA,TGTGCCAGCAGCTTTCGGGGGTCCAACTCCTACGAGCAGTACTTC,CASSFRGSNSYEQYF
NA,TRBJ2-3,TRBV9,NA,TGTGCCAGCAGCGTAGGTAAGGGAACAGGGAGTTATGCAGATACGCAGTATTTT,CASSVGKGTGSYADTQYF
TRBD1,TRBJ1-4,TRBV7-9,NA,TGTGCCAGCAGCCGACAGGGCGAAAATGAAAAACTGTTTTTT,CASSRQGENEKLFF
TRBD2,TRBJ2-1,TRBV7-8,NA,TGTGCCAGCAGCTTAGAAGCGGGGGGTAGTTACAATGAGCAGTTCTTC,CASSLEAGGSYNEQFF
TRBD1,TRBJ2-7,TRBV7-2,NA,TGTGCCAGCAGCGTATACAGGGGGTCCTACGAGCAGTACTTC,CASSVYRGSYEQYF
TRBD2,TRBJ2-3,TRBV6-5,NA,TGTGCCAGCCCGGGACTAGCGGGGGGGGATACGCAGTATTTT,CASPGLAGGDTQYF
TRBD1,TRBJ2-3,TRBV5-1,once,TGCGCCAGCAGCCAGGACAGGGCCCCAGATACGCAGTATTTT,CASSQDRAPDTQYF
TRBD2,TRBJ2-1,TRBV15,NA,TGTGCCACCACGCCTAGCGGGGGATATGAGCAGTTCTTC,CATTPSGGYEQFF
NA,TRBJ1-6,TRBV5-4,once,TGTGCCAGCAGCCCCCGGCCCAGGGGCGAAAATTCACCCCTCCACTTT,CASSPRPRGENSPLHF
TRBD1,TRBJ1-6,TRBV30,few,TGTGCCTGGAGTGGAATAGGACAGGCCTATAATTCACCCCTCCACTTT,CAWSGIGQAYNSPLHF
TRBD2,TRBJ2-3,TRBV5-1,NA,TGCGCCAGCAGCACGGACGCCGGGACTAGCGTCACAGATACGCAGTATTTT,CASSTDAGTSVTDTQYF
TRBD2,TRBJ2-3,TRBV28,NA,TGTGCCAGCGGCTTTTCCCCCGGGACTAGCAAACGAGATACGCAGTATTTT,CASGFSPGTSKRDTQYF
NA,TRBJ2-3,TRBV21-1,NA,TGTGCCAGCAGCAAAGCCGAGACACCCTTAACGAGCACAGATACGCAGTATTTT,CASSKAETPLTSTDTQYF
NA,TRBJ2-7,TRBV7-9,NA,TGTGCCAGCAGCTTAGCTCAGTTCTACGAGCAGTACTTC,CASSLAQFYEQYF
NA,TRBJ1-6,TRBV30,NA,TGTGCCTGGAGTGTAAGAGGGCAGCCGAGCATAGTCCACTTT,CAWSVRGQPSIVHF
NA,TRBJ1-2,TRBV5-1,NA,TGCGCCAGCAGCTTGAAGGGGGATTATGGCTACACCTTC,CASSLKGDYGYTF
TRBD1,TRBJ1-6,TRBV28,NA,TGTGCCAGCAGTACCGGACAGGGTAGATCACCCCTCCACTTT,CASSTGQGRSPLHF
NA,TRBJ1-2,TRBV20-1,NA,TGCAGTGCTAAAATAAACTATGGCTACACCTTC,CSAKINYGYTF
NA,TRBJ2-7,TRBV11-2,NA,TGTGCCAGCAGCTTGGGGGGTAGCTCCTACGAGCAGTACTTC,CASSLGGSSYEQYF
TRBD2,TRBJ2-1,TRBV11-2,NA,TGTGCCAGCAGCACCCGGACTAGCGGTTTTGGTAATGAGCAGTTCTTC,CASSTRTSGFGNEQFF
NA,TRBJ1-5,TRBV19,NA,TGTGCCAGTAGTAGTGGGAGCAATAGCAATCAGCCCCAGCATTTT,CASSSGSNSNQPQHF
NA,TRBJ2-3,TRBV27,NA,TGTGCCAGCAGTTTATCTGCAGCCTCGGGACTTCCAGATACGCAGTATTTT,CASSLSAASGLPDTQYF
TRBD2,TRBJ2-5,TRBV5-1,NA,TGCGCCTCCACGGGGGGACCCCAAGAGACCCAGTACTTC,CASTGGPQETQYF
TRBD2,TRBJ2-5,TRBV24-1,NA,TGTGCCACCAGTGACCCCTCACGGGGAGGGCAAGAGACCCAGTACTTC,CATSDPSRGGQETQYF
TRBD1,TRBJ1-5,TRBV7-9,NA,TGTGCCAGCAGCCTCGTAGGACAGGGCAGACAGCCCCAGCATTTT,CASSLVGQGRQPQHF
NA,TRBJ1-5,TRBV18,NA,TGTGCCAGCACGGGAGTGGGAGATCAGCCCCAGCATTTT,CASTGVGDQPQHF
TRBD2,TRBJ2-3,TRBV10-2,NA,TGCGCCAGCAGTGAGTTAGGTGGCGGGACTAGCGGGGGCCCCGGGGGCACAGATACGCAGTATTTT,CASSELGGGTSGGPGGTDTQYF
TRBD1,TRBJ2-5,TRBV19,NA,TGTGCCAGTTCCGGGACAGGGGTAGAGACCCAGTACTTC,CASSGTGVETQYF
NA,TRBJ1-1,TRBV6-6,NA,TGTGCCAGCAGTTCTGTGTACACTGAAGCTTTCTTT,CASSSVYTEAFF
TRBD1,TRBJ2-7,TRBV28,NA,TGTGCCAGCAGTTCAACCGGGACAGTGAATTACGAGCAGTACTTC,CASSSTGTVNYEQYF
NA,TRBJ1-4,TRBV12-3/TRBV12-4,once,TGTGCCAGCAGCTCCGGACTGCAAAAACTGTTTTTT,CASSSGLQKLFF
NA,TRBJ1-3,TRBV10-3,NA,TGTGCCATCAGCGATAGCTCTGGAAACACCATATATTTT,CAISDSSGNTIYF
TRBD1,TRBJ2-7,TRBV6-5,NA,TGTGCCAGCAGCAAAGGACAGGGCTACGAGCAGTACTTC,CASSKGQGYEQYF
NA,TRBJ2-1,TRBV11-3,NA,TGTGCCAGCAGCTTAGGAAGGGGCTCCTACAATGAGCAGTTCTTC,CASSLGRGSYNEQFF
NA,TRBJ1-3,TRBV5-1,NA,TGCGCCAGCAGCAGTGGACAGAGCTCTGGAAACACCATATATTTT,CASSSGQSSGNTIYF
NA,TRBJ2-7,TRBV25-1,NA,TGTGCCAGCAGTGAATCACCAGAAATATACGAGCAGTACTTC,CASSESPEIYEQYF
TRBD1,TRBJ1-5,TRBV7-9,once,TGTGCCAGCAGCAACACAGGGGGTGATCAGCCCCAGCATTTT,CASSNTGGDQPQHF
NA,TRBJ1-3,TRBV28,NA,TGTGCCAGCAATTTTGGGGGGGACACCATATATTTT,CASNFGGDTIYF
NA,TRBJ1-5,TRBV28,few,TGTGCCAGCAGTTTTCCTCGGGGGGCCCCCAATCAGCCCCAGCATTTT,CASSFPRGAPNQPQHF
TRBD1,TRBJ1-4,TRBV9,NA,TGTGCCAGCAGCGATGGGACAGGGAGAGGTGAAAAACTGTTTTTT,CASSDGTGRGEKLFF
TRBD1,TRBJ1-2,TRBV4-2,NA,TGTGCCAGCAGCCATGCTACCGGGACAGGGGGCGAAGGCTACACCTTC,CASSHATGTGGEGYTF
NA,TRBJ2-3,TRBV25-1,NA,TGTGCCAGCAGTGAATGGGGCAGGGGGGTCACAGATACGCAGTATTTT,CASSEWGRGVTDTQYF
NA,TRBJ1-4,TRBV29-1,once,TGCAGCGTTGAAGAGGGCGAAAAACTGTTTTTT,CSVEEGEKLFF
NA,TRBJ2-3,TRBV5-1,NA,TGCGCCAGCAGCTTGGCCCAGGGGACACGGGGTACGAGTACGCAGTATTTT,CASSLAQGTRGTSTQYF
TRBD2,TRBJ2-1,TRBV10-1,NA,TGCGCCAGCAGGGCTAGCGGGGATGGTGAGCAGTTCTTC,CASRASGDGEQFF